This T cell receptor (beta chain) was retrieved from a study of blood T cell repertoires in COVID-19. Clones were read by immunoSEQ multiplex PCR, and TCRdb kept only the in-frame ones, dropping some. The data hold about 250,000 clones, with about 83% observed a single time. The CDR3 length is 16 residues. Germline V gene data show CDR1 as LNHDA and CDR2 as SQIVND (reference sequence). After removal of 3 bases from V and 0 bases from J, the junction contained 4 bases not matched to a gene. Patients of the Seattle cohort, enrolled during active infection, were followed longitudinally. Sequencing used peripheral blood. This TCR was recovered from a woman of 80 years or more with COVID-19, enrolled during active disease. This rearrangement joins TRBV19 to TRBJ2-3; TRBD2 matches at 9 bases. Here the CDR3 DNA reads TGTGCCAGTAGTATTTCCCTAGCGGGGAGCACAGATACGCAGTATTTT. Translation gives CASSISLAGSTDTQYF.